The 5 T cell receptor beta chains given below trace back to one sample, sequenced in a study of shared clonotypes between healthy human individuals. The method was immunoSEQ multiplex PCR; TCRdb's version includes in-frame clones alone and lacks a portion of them. The sample consists of about 1.1 million clones, 60% to 80% of them appearing once. Source material: memory CD4+ T cells from PBMCs. Specified subset: CD45RA-negative fraction. These receptors were taken from a man aged 18-30 years in good health. Some clones in this sample may be carry-over from other donors' samples.

V is TRBV5-5 and J is TRBJ1-1; D uncertain. Germline loops: CDR1 SGHKS, CDR2 YYEKEE (reference sequence). The V end was cut by 0 bases, the J end by 1 base, with 10 bases between. There are 15 residues in the CDR3. CDR3 coding DNA: TGTGCCAGCAGCTTGGTACCCGCAGGGAACACTGAAGCTTTCTTT. Its translation: CASSLVPAGNTEAFF. The full variable domain, with the rest looked up from reference TRBV5-5 and TRBJ1-1, is DAGVTQSPTHLIKTRGQQVTLRCSPISGHKSVSWYQQVLGQGPQFIFQYYEKEERGRGNFPDRFSARQFPNYSSELNVNALLLGDSALYLCASSLVPAGNTEAFFGQGTRLTVV.

J is TRBJ2-6 and V is TRBV9, with D possibly matching TRBD2 (6 bases). The CDR3 sequence is 18 residues long. The V gene's germline CDR1 is SGDLS and CDR2 YYNGEE. V shed 3 bases and J shed 3 bases, with 19 bases lying between them. The CDR3 here is CASSATTGEENGANVLTF. CDR3 nucleotide sequence: TGTGCCAGCAGCGCAACGACCGGGGAGGAGAATGGGGCCAACGTCCTGACTTTC.

The chain joins TRBV18 to TRBJ1-2, with D uncertain. The germline gives CDR1 KGHSH, CDR2 LQKENI. CDR3 length equals 13 residues. Trimming left V 4 bases short and J 8 bases short, with 14 bases between. The CDR3, as DNA: TGTGCCAGCTCACGGAGGGATAATCTAGGCTACACCTTC. Translated: CASSRRDNLGYTF.

This clone was detected only once. V usage is TRBV26 and J usage is TRBJ2-7; the listed D gene, TRBD1, was not tested against the DNA. TRBV26 is shown as a pseudogene. CDR3 size: 15 residues. CDR3 in amino acids: CASSSGTDFPYEQYF. CDR3 nucleotide sequence: TGTGCCAGCAGCTCCGGGACAGATTTCCCCTACGAGCAGTACTTC.

The chain uses TRBV7-9 and TRBJ2-7; 8 bases align to TRBD2. V dropped 5 bases and J dropped 5; count of bases not matched to a gene: 14. Per germline, CDR1 SEHNR and CDR2 FQNEAQ (reference sequence). This CDR3 comprises 16 residues. As DNA, the CDR3 is TGTGCCAGCAGCCCCGGGGGGGGGCGCATAAAAAACGAGCAGTACTTC. Its translation is CASSPGGGRIKNEQYF. Looking up the rest from reference TRBV7-9 and TRBJ2-7 gives the full variable domain: DTGVSQNPRHKITKRGQNVTFRCDPISEHNRLYWYRQTLGQGPEFLTYFQNEAQLEKSRLLSDRFSAERPKGSFSTLEIQRTEQGDSAMYLCASSPGGGRIKNEQYFGPGTRLTVT.